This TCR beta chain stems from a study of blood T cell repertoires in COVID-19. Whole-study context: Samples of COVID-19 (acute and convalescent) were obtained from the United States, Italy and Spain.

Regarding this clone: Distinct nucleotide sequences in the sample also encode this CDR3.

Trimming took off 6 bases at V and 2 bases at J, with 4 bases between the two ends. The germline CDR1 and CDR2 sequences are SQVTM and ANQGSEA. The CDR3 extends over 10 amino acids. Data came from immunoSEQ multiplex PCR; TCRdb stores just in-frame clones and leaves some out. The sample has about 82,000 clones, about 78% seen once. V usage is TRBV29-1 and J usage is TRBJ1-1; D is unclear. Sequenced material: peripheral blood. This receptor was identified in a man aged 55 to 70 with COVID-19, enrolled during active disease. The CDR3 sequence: CSVANTEAFF. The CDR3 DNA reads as TGCAGCGTGGCAAACACTGAAGCTTTCTTT.